Following are 12 T cell receptor beta chains from one sample sequenced in a study of CD8 T cells in ankylosing spondylitis. Study-wide findings and caveats: A TCR beta motif made of several highly homologous variants seemed typical of ankylosing spondylitis blood.

These receptors' targets are unknown. TCRdb passed the 5' RACE reads through MiXCR, listing each CDR3 protein once. Among 700,000 or so distinct CDR3 sequences, 19% were seen once, and the ten largest hold 15% to 20%. The sequencing input was blood, either unsorted or a sorted T cell fraction (not recorded which). These receptors all come from a male donor with ankylosing spondylitis.

The rearrangement links TRBV6-2 or TRBV6-3 to TRBJ2-1; 9 bases align to TRBD2. Germline lookup yields CDR1 MNHEY and CDR2 SVGEGT. The V gene end was trimmed by 8 bases and the J gene end by 5 bases; junction bases not matched to a gene: 10. This CDR3 region has 15 residues. CDR3 DNA sequence: TGTGCCAGCGCGGGAGGGTACGAGGGGAACAATGAGCAGTTCTTC. Residues: CASAGGYEGNNEQFF.

This clonotype was counted between two and nine times. This chain joins TRBV2 and TRBJ2-2, with 8 bases identical to TRBD1. Germline CDR1 reads SNHLY; CDR2 reads FYNNEI. V lost 1 base to trimming and J lost 2 bases; unmatched junction nucleotides: 3. This CDR3 contains 16 residues. The CDR3: CASSEGQGANTGELFF. In nucleotides, the CDR3 is TGTGCCAGCAGTGAAGGGCAGGGGGCTAACACCGGGGAGCTGTTTTTT.

The chain joins TRBV5-1 to TRBJ1-4; TRBD1 matches 7 bases. V lost 0 bases to trimming and J lost 10 bases; unmatched junction nucleotides: 12. The CDR3 runs to 16 residues. Germline CDR1 and CDR2: SGHRS and YFSETQ. This chain's CDR3 is CASSLVMGGGEGKLFF. The CDR3 region has the DNA TGCGCCAGCAGCTTGGTCATGGGAGGGGGCGAAGGAAAACTGTTTTTT. Variable domain in full (rest from reference TRBV5-1 and TRBJ1-4): KAGVTQTPRYLIKTRGQQVTLSCSPISGHRSVSWYQQTPGQGLQFLFEYFSETQRNKGNFPGRFSGRQFSNSRSEMNVSTLELGDSALYLCASSLVMGGGEGKLFFGSGTQLSVL.

There are a few counts of this clonotype. The rearrangement links TRBV29-1 to TRBJ1-4, with 9 bases aligning to TRBD1. V dropped 2 bases and J dropped 5; count of bases not matched to a gene: 6. CDR1 is SQVTM, CDR2 ANQGSEA, per germline. There are 15 residues in the CDR3. CDR3 sequence (DNA): TGCAGCGTTGAAAGGTTGGGACAGGGAAATGAAAAACTGTTTTTT. It translates to CSVERLGQGNEKLFF.

The chain is built from TRBV9 and TRBJ2-3; 12 bases are shared with TRBD2. This CDR3 region has 16 residues. Germline loops: CDR1 SGDLS, CDR2 YYNGEE. V lost 7 bases to trimming and J lost 2 bases; unmatched junction nucleotides: 8. In nucleotides, the CDR3 is TGTGCCAGCGGCCGGACTAGCGGGGACCCCACAGATACGCAGTATTTT. This translates into CASGRTSGDPTDTQYF. The full variable domain, with the rest looked up from reference TRBV9 and TRBJ2-3, is DSGVTQTPKHLITATGQRVTLRCSPRSGDLSVYWYQQSLDQGLQFLIQYYNGEERAKGNILERFSAQQFPDLHSELNLSSLELGDSALYFCASGRTSGDPTDTQYFGPGTRLTVL.

The V call is TRBV5-1, the J call TRBJ1-1; possible D gene TRBD1, 5 bases. V lost 4 bases and J lost 0, with 22 bases in between. CDR3 length: 18 amino acids. Germline V gene data show CDR1 as SGHRS and CDR2 as YFSETQ. The CDR3 DNA reads as TGCGCCAGCAGCCGCGACCCCCCAGACAGCCCCATGAACACTGAAGCTTTCTTT. It encodes CASSRDPPDSPMNTEAFF.

V is TRBV12-3 or TRBV12-4 and J is TRBJ1-1; TRBD1 agrees at 8 bases. The trim removed 5 bases at V and 0 bases at J, leaving 8 bases unmatched. This CDR3 contains 16 residues. In DNA, the CDR3 is TGTGCCAGCAGTCTCCAGGGGGCAACAGTGAACACTGAAGCTTTCTTT. Encoded protein: CASSLQGATVNTEAFF.

A few counts support this clonotype. The chain combines TRBV5-1 with TRBJ2-3, with 8 bases that match TRBD2. The V and J ends lost 2 bases and 3 bases, in that order; junction bases with no gene match: 5. The CDR3 spans 15 residues. CDR1 and CDR2 from the germline V gene are SGHRS and YFSETQ. In nucleotides, the CDR3 is TGCGCCAGCAGCTTTCAGGCTAGCGGGACAGATACGCAGTATTTT. Its translation: CASSFQASGTDTQYF.

This chain joins TRBV4-2 and TRBJ2-2, with D perhaps matching TRBD1 or TRBD2 (5 bases each). Trimming took off 4 bases at V and 1 base at J, with 13 bases between the two ends. The CDR3 is 16 amino acids. Per the germline V gene, CDR1 is LGHNA and CDR2 is YNFKEQ. The CDR3 reads CASSPAGAQNTGELFF. CDR3 DNA: TGTGCCAGCAGCCCAGCCGGGGCGCAGAACACCGGGGAGCTGTTTTTT.

This clonotype has only a few counts. CDR3 sequence: CASSQDRYGNTIYF. CDR3 nucleotide sequence: TGCGCCAGCAGCCAAGATCGCTACGGAAACACCATATATTTT. The rearrangement joins TRBV4-3 to TRBJ1-3; D gene uncertain. The CDR3 contains 14 residues. Deletions cut 0 bases from V and 4 bases from J, with 7 bases between. In germline, CDR1 is LGHNA, CDR2 YSLEER.

This clonotype was seen a handful of times. The V gene is TRBV11-2, the J gene TRBJ2-1; possible D gene TRBD2, 5 bases. CDR3 length: 14 amino acids. Per germline, CDR1 SGHAT and CDR2 FQNNGV. Trimming removed 1 base from V and 3 bases from J, with 7 bases in between. The CDR3 bases are TGTGCCAGCAGCTTAGCGGACTTCTACAATGAGCAGTTCTTC. It translates to CASSLADFYNEQFF. The variable domain in full, completed from reference TRBV11-2 and TRBJ2-1, reads EAGVAQSPRYKIIEKRQSVAFWCNPISGHATLYWYQQILGQGPKLLIQFQNNGVVDDSQLPKDRFSAERLKGVDSTLKIQPAKLEDSAVYLCASSLADFYNEQFFGPGTRLTVL.

The rearrangement uses TRBV3-1 and TRBJ2-1; TRBD2 aligns across 9 bases. The CDR3 contains 14 residues. V shed 4 bases and J 14 bases; nucleotides not matched to a gene: 12. Germline V lookup: CDR1 LGHDT, CDR2 YNNKEL (reference sequence). The CDR3 loop reads CASSLGILAGSEFF. The CDR3, as DNA: TGTGCCAGCAGCCTAGGGATTCTAGCGGGGTCTGAGTTCTTC.